This T cell receptor beta chain was retrieved from a study of blood T cell repertoires in COVID-19. Profiled with immunoSEQ multiplex PCR; TCRdb holds only in-frame clones, not every one. The table lists approximately 49,000 clones, under 90% of them singletons, with approximately 20% in the top ten. This CDR3 is built from 14 residues. V dropped 4 bases and J dropped 5 bases, with 14 bases sitting between them. Germline loops: CDR1 LNHDA, CDR2 SQIVND (reference sequence). The genes are TRBV19 and TRBJ1-1; tentatively, D is TRBD1 (5 bases). The sample comprised peripheral blood. The TCR comes from a woman aged 80 or older with COVID-19, enrolled during active disease. The CDR3 loop reads CASSTRREGTEAFF. DNA of the CDR3: TGTGCCAGTAGTACCCGTAGGGAGGGGACTGAAGCTTTCTTT.